One sample yielded the 24 T cell receptor beta chains listed below, sequenced in a study of T cells after yellow fever vaccination. TCRdb reprocessed the 5' RACE reads with MiXCR, giving one entry per CDR3 protein. Of over 300,000 distinct CDR3 sequences in the sample, roughly 7% were seen once. The sample here was PBMCs, taken about 49 days after the first yellow fever vaccination. The receptors shown here come from a young man who received the YFV17D yellow fever vaccine.

This clonotype was counted ten times or more. This chain uses TRBV6-6 with TRBJ1-5, with no clear D. The germline V gene has CDR1 MNHNY and CDR2 SVGAGI (reference sequence). Trimming cost V 5 bases and J 5 bases, with 7 bases left between them. This CDR3 contains 12 residues. This CDR3 reads CASSRTDQPQHF. The CDR3 DNA reads TGTGCCAGCAGTCGAACTGATCAGCCCCAGCATTTT.

A few counts support this clonotype. The J gene is TRBJ2-1, the V gene TRBV5-8, with 9 bases lining up with TRBD1. The CDR3 sequence is 13 residues long. Germline V gives CDR1 SGHTS, CDR2 YDEGEE. With 3 bases clipped from V and 8 bases from J, the junction kept 3 bases outside the gene matches. Here the CDR3 reads CASSWDRVHEQFF. The CDR3 DNA reads TGTGCCAGCAGCTGGGACAGGGTCCATGAGCAGTTCTTC.

This clonotype was recorded at least ten times. The chain carries TRBV5-1 and TRBJ2-3; 14 nucleotides match TRBD2. The CDR3 is made up of 16 amino acids. V gave up 3 bases and J gave up 4 bases; unmatched junction bases: 4. Germline loops: CDR1 SGHRS, CDR2 YFSETQ. In DNA form, the CDR3 reads TGCGCCAGCAGCTCCGCGACTAGCGGGGGGGCAGATACGCAGTATTTT. This codes for CASSSATSGGADTQYF.

The gene calls are TRBV12-3 or TRBV12-4 and TRBJ1-6, with D tentatively TRBD1 (5 bases). V was cut by 5 bases and J by 11 bases, with 13 bases left in between. The CDR3 runs to 13 residues. The CDR3 DNA reads TGTGCCAGCAGTGGACTTGGGGGGACACCCCTCCACTTT. This sequence encodes CASSGLGGTPLHF.

This clonotype was detected only a few times. The CDR3 coding sequence is TGTGCCAGCAGCTTAGGCGGTAGGAGGCAGCCCCAGCATTTT. Its translation: CASSLGGRRQPQHF. V and J are TRBV7-2 and TRBJ1-5, with D unresolved. This CDR3 comprises 14 residues. Germline-derived CDR1 and CDR2 are SGHTA and FQGNSA. Between the trimmed V and J ends, which lost 1 base and 7 bases, there was a span of 11 bases.

The CDR3 loop reads CSARGDRGLYEQYF. CDR3 DNA sequence: TGCAGTGCTAGAGGGGACAGGGGATTATACGAGCAGTACTTC. The J gene is TRBJ2-7, the V gene TRBV20-1; 10 bases agree with TRBD1. The CDR3 has 14 residues. Germline lookup yields CDR1 DFQATT and CDR2 SNEGSKA (reference sequence). V gave up 1 base and J gave up 4 bases; unmatched junction bases: 4.

This clonotype was counted between two and nine times. The rearrangement uses TRBV5-4 and TRBJ2-5; 8 bases map to TRBD2. Germline loops: CDR1 SGHNT, CDR2 YYREEE (reference sequence). V shed 5 bases and J 1 base; nucleotides not matched to a gene: 13. There are 17 residues in the CDR3. CDR3 nucleotides: TGTGCCAGCAGTAAGGGAAGTAGCGGGGTGCCCCAAGAGACCCAGTACTTC. Its protein product is CASSKGSSGVPQETQYF.

This clonotype was detected many times. The rearrangement uses TRBV7-9 and TRBJ2-1, with D perhaps TRBD1 or TRBD2 (5 bases each). V lost 2 bases to trimming and J lost 0 bases, with 14 bases between them. Per the germline V gene, CDR1 is SEHNR and CDR2 is FQNEAQ (reference sequence). The CDR3 runs 17 residues. The CDR3 region is CASSLPGAVSSYNEQFF. In DNA form, the CDR3 reads TGTGCCAGCAGCTTACCCGGGGCGGTAAGCTCCTACAATGAGCAGTTCTTC.

In this sample, this clonotype turned up many times. The chain is built from TRBV7-3 and TRBJ2-3; TRBD2 aligns across 12 bases. Trimming at V came to 4 bases and at J to 1 base, leaving 6 bases not matched to a gene. The CDR3 is 17 amino acids. Looked up from germline, CDR1 is SGHTA and CDR2 is FQGTGA. CDR3 coding DNA: TGTGCCAGCAGCTCGCGACTAGCGGGGGACCGCACAGATACGCAGTATTTT. Encoded protein: CASSSRLAGDRTDTQYF.

This clonotype has just a few counts. The CDR3 DNA is TGTGCCAGCAGTCCGTCTAGTCTGAGAAGCACCGGGGAGCTGTTTTTT. As protein: CASSPSSLRSTGELFF. The V gene is TRBV12-3 or TRBV12-4, the J gene TRBJ2-2; D not resolved. V dropped 5 bases and J dropped 4 bases, with 17 bases sitting between them. This CDR3 has 16 amino acids.

V gene TRBV5-5 combines with J gene TRBJ1-5; 7 positions agree with TRBD1. V was clipped by 0 bases and J by 11 bases; unmatched bases: 8. The CDR3 length is 14 residues. CDR1 SGHKS and CDR2 YYEKEE come from the germline V gene (reference sequence). CDR3 sequence (DNA): TGTGCCAGCAGCTTGGGGAGACAGGGTTTAACCCAGCATTTT. Protein sequence: CASSLGRQGLTQHF.

This clonotype has a count of ten or more. The rearrangement uses TRBV2 and TRBJ1-4, with D perhaps matching TRBD1 (5 bases). Germline assignment: CDR1 SNHLY and CDR2 FYNNEI. Trimming took off 8 bases at V and 4 bases at J, with 14 bases between the two ends. CDR3 length: 14 amino acids. As DNA, the CDR3 is TGTGCCAGCCGCTTTGGGGGGGATAATGAAAAACTGTTTTTT. As protein: CASRFGGDNEKLFF.

For the CDR3, the DNA is TGTGCCAGCAGTTATAGACAGGCTACCTATGGCTACACCTTC. Translated, it gives CASSYRQATYGYTF. The chain has TRBV6-5 and TRBJ1-2; D may be TRBD1 (6 bases). Germline loops: CDR1 MNHEY, CDR2 SVGAGI. The CDR3 contains 14 residues. Deletions cut 3 bases from V and 4 bases from J, with 12 bases between.

Only a few counts were recorded for this clonotype. V usage is TRBV5-1 and J usage is TRBJ1-2; D gene unclear. This CDR3 region has 12 residues. Germline assignment: CDR1 SGHRS and CDR2 YFSETQ. V was cut by 1 base and J by 8 bases, with 9 bases left in between. As DNA, the CDR3 is TGCGCCAGCAGCTTGATTCCGGGGGGCTACACCTTC. It codes for CASSLIPGGYTF.

This clonotype was seen a handful of times. This chain links TRBV6-5 with TRBJ2-3; a possible D gene is TRBD2 (5 bases). The germline V gene encodes CDR1 MNHEY and CDR2 SVGAGI. The ends were cut back, 2 bases at V and 4 bases at J, with 16 bases in the middle. The CDR3 sequence is 16 residues long. The chain's CDR3 is CASSYSLARLADTQYF. The CDR3 nucleotides read TGTGCCAGCAGTTACAGTCTAGCCCGACTCGCAGATACGCAGTATTTT.

This chain joins TRBV27 and TRBJ1-1; D is undetermined. The CDR3 spans 14 residues. Germline-derived CDR1 and CDR2 are MNHEY and SMNVEV (reference sequence). Trimming removed 10 bases at V and 1 base at J, with 16 bases between. The CDR3: CATQPAGGNTEAFF. CDR3 nucleotides: TGTGCCACCCAACCGGCAGGAGGGAACACTGAAGCTTTCTTT.

This rearrangement joins TRBV18 to TRBJ1-5, with D uncertain. V lost 5 bases, J lost 4 bases, and 9 bases lay in between. This CDR3 spans 13 amino acids. CDR1 is KGHSH, CDR2 LQKENI, per germline. CDR3 in DNA: TGTGCCAGCTCAGTAGACGAGAATCAGCCCCAGCATTTT. It encodes CASSVDENQPQHF.

The chain combines TRBV3-1 with TRBJ1-1, with unresolved D. Germline V gene lookup returns CDR1 LGHDT and CDR2 YNNKEL (reference sequence). V was shortened by 0 bases and J by 1 base, with 9 bases between the two germline ends. The CDR3 totals 15 residues. CDR3 protein: CASSQDSRRNTEAFF. CDR3 sequence (DNA): TGTGCCAGCAGCCAAGATTCTAGACGGAACACTGAAGCTTTCTTT. Looking up the rest from reference TRBV3-1 and TRBJ1-1 gives the full variable domain: DTAVSQTPKYLVTQMGNDKSIKCEQNLGHDTMYWYKQDSKKFLKIMFSYNNKELIINETVPNRFSPKSPDKAHLNLHINSLELGDSAVYFCASSQDSRRNTEAFFGQGTRLTVV.

This clonotype was picked up many times. The chain links TRBV7-9 to TRBJ1-2; D remains ambiguous. The CDR3 has 14 residues. Deletions cut 2 bases from V and 4 bases from J, with 11 bases between. The germline V gene has CDR1 SEHNR and CDR2 FQNEAQ (reference sequence). As DNA, the CDR3 is TGTGCCAGCAGCTTACCAGTTGTTGGCTATGGCTACACCTTC. It is translated as CASSLPVVGYGYTF.

This clonotype was found a few times. The gene calls are TRBV20-1 and TRBJ1-1, with D unclear. Trimming took 6 bases from V and 1 from J, leaving 9 bases between them. CDR1 is DFQATT, CDR2 SNEGSKA, per germline (reference sequence). This CDR3 is built from 12 residues. The CDR3 reads CSALPGNTEAFF. The CDR3 DNA reads TGCAGTGCACTCCCGGGGAACACTGAAGCTTTCTTT.

The chain carries TRBV4-2 and TRBJ1-6; 7 nucleotides align to TRBD1. CDR1 is LGHNA, CDR2 YNFKEQ, per germline. The CDR3 sequence is 16 residues long. The V segment lost 6 bases and the J segment 10 bases; nucleotides outside the gene matches: 15. Written as DNA, the CDR3 is TGTGCCAGCAGTCCTCTCCGGGACAGCGCCCGATCACCCCTCCACTTT. Its protein product is CASSPLRDSARSPLHF.

This clonotype has a handful of counts. V and J are TRBV24-1 and TRBJ1-1; 7 bases agree with TRBD1. CDR3 length: 13 amino acids. Germline V gene data show CDR1 as KGHDR and CDR2 as SFDVKD. Trimming cost V 4 bases and J 4 bases; bases outside gene matches: 2. The CDR3: CATSDGDSTEAFF. The CDR3 DNA reads TGTGCCACCAGTGACGGGGACAGCACTGAAGCTTTCTTT.

This chain joins TRBV29-1 and TRBJ2-7; perhaps D is TRBD1 or TRBD2 (5 bases each). Germline V CDR1 and CDR2: SQVTM, ANQGSEA. CDR3 length equals 14 residues. Trimming took 6 bases from V and 1 from J, leaving 16 bases between them. In nucleotides, the CDR3 is TGCAGCGTGTTCTCGGGGCCCGGGTCCTACGAGCAGTACTTC. This gives the protein CSVFSGPGSYEQYF.

This clonotype was seen many times. At one end the junction does not follow the germline gene, possibly because of a read error. CDR3 sequence reads: CASSEFPGGRKNF. The DNA of the CDR3 is TGCGCCAGCAGTGAATTCCCGGGGGGCAGGAAAAACTTC. The chain is built from TRBV10-2 and TRBJ2-7, with D maybe TRBD2 (7 bases). The CDR3 runs to 13 residues. Germline values: CDR1 WSHSY, CDR2 SAAADI.